A single sample gave rise to the 30 T cell receptor beta chains below, sequenced in a study of cytomegalovirus exposure and HLA in healthy donors. The PCR was carried out with 60 Vbeta primers and 13 Jbeta primers. Assay used: immunoSEQ multiplex PCR; TCRdb lists only in-frame clones, some missing. The data contain some 200,000 clones, over 80% of them singletons. Sequenced material: PBMCs. These TCRs come from a boy aged 2-15 years in good health and CMV-seronegative.

V and J are TRBV4-1 and TRBJ2-4; a possible D gene is TRBD2 (7 bases). The V gene's germline CDR1 is MGHRA and CDR2 YSYEKL. CDR3 size: 16 residues. V lost 2 bases and J lost 3, with 14 bases in between. The CDR3 is CASSQREGGVKNIQYF. The DNA of the CDR3 is TGCGCCAGCAGCCAAAGGGAGGGGGGGGTCAAAAACATTCAGTACTTC.

The chain combines TRBV29-1 with TRBJ1-1; tentative D call: TRBD1 (6 bases). CDR3 length: 12 residues. Per germline, CDR1 SQVTM and CDR2 ANQGSEA. V gave up 6 bases and J gave up 0 bases, with 8 bases separating them. The CDR3 is CSVGHLNTEAFF. CDR3 coding DNA: TGCAGCGTGGGACACTTGAACACTGAAGCTTTCTTT.

The V and J genes are TRBV2 and TRBJ2-1; 7 nucleotides align to TRBD2. This CDR3 comprises 14 residues. Germline values: CDR1 SNHLY, CDR2 FYNNEI. V shed 4 bases, J shed 5 bases, and the junction held 5 bases outside the gene matches. The CDR3 spells CASSVTSADNEQFF. The CDR3, as DNA: TGTGCCAGCAGTGTAACTAGCGCAGACAATGAGCAGTTCTTC.

The chain employs TRBV2 and TRBJ1-4; TRBD1 aligns across 7 bases. V dropped 5 bases and J dropped 8; count of bases not matched to a gene: 8. Germline V lookup: CDR1 SNHLY, CDR2 FYNNEI. The length of the CDR3 is 14 residues. The CDR3 reads CASSLDRVEEKLFF. The CDR3 region has the DNA TGTGCCAGCAGTCTAGACAGGGTAGAGGAAAAACTGTTTTTT.

This rearrangement joins TRBV6-6 to TRBJ1-1; TRBD1 might be the D (5 bases). In germline, CDR1 is MNHNY, CDR2 SVGAGI (reference sequence). Trimming cost V 7 bases and J 0 bases, with 12 bases left between them. CDR3 length equals 14 residues. The CDR3: CASTPGHLNTEAFF. CDR3 DNA sequence: TGTGCCAGCACTCCTGGACATTTGAACACTGAAGCTTTCTTT.

This clone was recorded a few times. This chain uses TRBV6-1 with TRBJ1-1; D ambiguous. The CDR3 length is 15 residues. Germline loops: CDR1 MNHNS, CDR2 SASEGT. V was shortened by 2 bases and J by 0 bases, with 10 bases between the two germline ends. CDR3 coding DNA: TGTGCCAGCAGTGAAATCCCGGGTATGAACACTGAAGCTTTCTTT. This encodes CASSEIPGMNTEAFF.

This sequence joins TRBV11-2 and TRBJ2-5; D perhaps matches TRBD1 (5 bases). This CDR3 has 12 amino acids. Germline loops: CDR1 SGHAT, CDR2 FQNNGV. V was cut by 5 bases and J by 6 bases, with 10 bases left in between. The CDR3 nucleotides read TGTGCCAGCAGCCCCCAGGGAAAGACCCAGTACTTC. Its protein is CASSPQGKTQYF.

The chain uses TRBV5-5 and TRBJ2-3; D not resolved. V lost 0 bases and J lost 1, with 6 bases in between. Germline CDR1 reads SGHKS; CDR2 reads YYEKEE (reference sequence). The CDR3 is made up of 14 amino acids. The chain's CDR3 is CASSLEQRTDTQYF. The CDR3 bases are TGTGCCAGCAGCTTGGAACAGCGCACAGATACGCAGTATTTT.

Only one count was recorded for this clone. V usage is TRBV7-9 and J usage is TRBJ2-2; D is ambiguous. The V gene lost 0 bases and the J gene lost 6 bases, with 11 bases spanning the gap. Germline lookup yields CDR1 SEHNR and CDR2 FQNEAQ (reference sequence). This CDR3 is built from 15 residues. The CDR3 bases are TGTGCCAGCAGCTTAGCGGCAGGCTCAGCCGGGGAGCTGTTTTTT. Protein sequence: CASSLAAGSAGELFF. Filled out from reference TRBV7-9 and TRBJ2-2, the complete variable domain reads DTGVSQNPRHKITKRGQNVTFRCDPISEHNRLYWYRQTLGQGPEFLTYFQNEAQLEKSRLLSDRFSAERPKGSFSTLEIQRTEQGDSAMYLCASSLAAGSAGELFFGEGSRLTVL.

This chain joins TRBV27 and TRBJ1-2; 7 nucleotides line up with TRBD1. V gave up 5 bases and J gave up 3 bases; unmatched junction bases: 9. This CDR3 is built from 15 residues. In germline, CDR1 is MNHEY, CDR2 SMNVEV (reference sequence). The CDR3 region is CASSLTPGGYYGYTF. For the CDR3, the DNA is TGTGCCAGCAGTCTCACTCCAGGGGGGTACTATGGCTACACCTTC.

This chain links TRBV5-6 with TRBJ1-1; D is perhaps TRBD1 (6 bases). This CDR3 has 15 amino acids. Germline CDR1 and CDR2: SGHDT and YYEEEE. Trimming removed 3 bases at V and 2 bases at J, with 14 bases between. The DNA for the CDR3 is TGTGCCAGCAGCTGGGGGCCCGAAGGTAACACTGAAGCTTTCTTT. This gives the protein CASSWGPEGNTEAFF.

This clone was detected only once. This chain connects TRBV7-6 to TRBJ2-2; the match to TRBD1 covers 8 bases. The CDR3 spans 15 residues. The junction had 7 bases not matched to a gene; V was cut back by 5 bases and J by 5 bases. Germline-derived CDR1 and CDR2 are SGHVS and FNYEAQ. CDR3 DNA: TGTGCCAGCAGCACCGGACAGGGACGGACCGGGGAGCTGTTTTTT. This sequence encodes CASSTGQGRTGELFF.

This clone was observed a single time. The V call is TRBV7-8, the J call TRBJ2-7; 7 bases line up with TRBD1. V lost 5 bases to trimming and J lost 3 bases; unmatched junction nucleotides: 7. CDR3 length: 14 amino acids. Germline V lookup: CDR1 SGHVS, CDR2 FQNEAQ. CDR3 sequence: CASSVSGQLYEQYF. For the CDR3, the DNA is TGTGCCAGCAGCGTCTCGGGACAGCTCTACGAGCAGTACTTC.

In this sample, this clone turned up a few times. The chain couples TRBV27 to TRBJ1-2, with a weak D call TRBD1 (6 bases). Looked up from germline, CDR1 is MNHEY and CDR2 is SMNVEV (reference sequence). Trimming removed 2 bases from V and 4 bases from J, with 14 bases in between. The CDR3 runs 15 residues. The CDR3 here is CASSLGGRGVYGYTF. CDR3 sequence (DNA): TGTGCCAGCAGTTTAGGGGGCAGGGGAGTCTATGGCTACACCTTC.

V is TRBV27 and J is TRBJ2-7; 12 nucleotides align to TRBD2. Germline values: CDR1 MNHEY, CDR2 SMNVEV (reference sequence). The CDR3 sequence is 16 residues long. Trimming removed 8 bases from V and 3 bases from J; junction bases left unmatched: 11. The CDR3 here is CASGVMLAGGDYEQYF. CDR3 sequence (DNA): TGTGCCAGCGGCGTAATGCTAGCGGGAGGGGACTACGAGCAGTACTTC.

The genes are TRBV6-5 and TRBJ1-2; D is possibly TRBD1 (5 bases). CDR1 is MNHEY and CDR2 is SVGAGI in the germline V gene. This CDR3 contains 15 residues. V lost 3 bases and J lost 8, with 19 bases in between. DNA of the CDR3: TGTGCCAGCAGTTATGGGGCCTCCAGTCTGGGGGGCTACACCTTC. It yields the protein CASSYGASSLGGYTF.

This chain connects TRBV13 to TRBJ1-3, with 9 bases that match TRBD1. Germline CDR1 and CDR2: PRHDT and FYEKMQ (reference sequence). Trimming took 4 bases from V and 3 from J; bases not matched to a gene: 10. The CDR3 is 17 amino acids. DNA of the CDR3: TGTGCCAGCAGCTCGAGAACCGGGACAGGGAGTGGAAACACCATATATTTT. Its protein is CASSSRTGTGSGNTIYF. The whole variable domain, filled in from reference TRBV13 and TRBJ1-3, reads AAGVIQSPRHLIKEKRETATLKCYPIPRHDTVYWYQQGPGQDPQFLISFYEKMQSDKGSIPDRFSAQQFSDYHSELNMSSLELGDSALYFCASSSRTGTGSGNTIYFGEGSWLTVV.

To note about this clone: One junction end does not reproduce the germline sequence, and a read error may be involved. The chain uses TRBV5-4 and TRBJ1-1; 8 bases line up with TRBD1. This CDR3 has 17 residues. Germline V CDR1 and CDR2: SGHNT, YYREEE (reference sequence). The CDR3 nucleotides read TGTGCCAGCAGCCCGGGTGGGCAGGGGGCCTACAGATCTGAAACTTTCTTT. Translation: CASSPGGQGAYRSETFF.

The V gene is TRBV2, the J gene TRBJ2-1; 8 bases align to TRBD2. The germline V gene encodes CDR1 SNHLY and CDR2 FYNNEI. This CDR3 comprises 14 residues. V was pared by 5 bases and J by 4 bases, with 4 bases of the junction left unmatched. The CDR3 region is CASSMKRGYNEQFF. CDR3 bases: TGTGCCAGCAGTATGAAGCGGGGGTACAATGAGCAGTTCTTC.

The chain employs TRBV2 and TRBJ1-2, with a possible D match to TRBD1 (6 bases). The CDR3 runs 15 residues. V lost 4 bases and J 1 base, leaving 13 bases between the germline ends. Germline lookup yields CDR1 SNHLY and CDR2 FYNNEI. The CDR3 region has the DNA TGTGCCAGCAGTGTAAGGACAGTCATTAACTATGGCTACACCTTC. This codes for CASSVRTVINYGYTF.

This clone was counted a few times. This chain joins TRBV2 and TRBJ1-2; 12 nucleotides agree with TRBD1. The germline CDR1 and CDR2 sequences are SNHLY and FYNNEI. The CDR3 totals 16 residues. The V gene end was trimmed by 6 bases and the J gene end by 4 bases; junction bases not matched to a gene: 9. In nucleotides, the CDR3 is TGTGCCAGCAGGTTGGCCGGGACAGGGGGCCGCTATGGCTACACCTTC. It encodes CASRLAGTGGRYGYTF.

The chain carries TRBV5-1 and TRBJ2-5; unclear D gene. Germline V gene sequence: CDR1 SGHRS, CDR2 YFSETQ. The CDR3 has 14 amino acids. The germline V and J ends were trimmed by 3 bases and 5 bases, with 14 bases remaining between them. Here the CDR3 DNA reads TGCGCCAGCAGCTCACCGGGTGCGTGGGAGACCCAGTACTTC. Protein: CASSSPGAWETQYF.

V usage is TRBV13 and J usage is TRBJ2-3; D might be TRBD2 (5 bases). The CDR3 extends over 12 amino acids. V gave up 6 bases and J gave up 8 bases, with 12 bases separating them. The germline CDR1 and CDR2 sequences are PRHDT and FYEKMQ (reference sequence). The DNA for the CDR3 is TGTGCCAGCAGGTCGGGATCTGGTACGCAGTATTTT. Encoded protein: CASRSGSGTQYF.

The rearrangement links TRBV6-5 to TRBJ2-1; 11 nucleotides match TRBD2. The J segment lost 9 bases and the V segment lost 5 bases, leaving 9 bases of the junction unmatched. Per germline, CDR1 MNHEY and CDR2 SVGAGI. This CDR3 region has 15 residues. CDR3 in DNA: TGTGCCAGCAGTCCGATTAGCGGGAGGGCCGGTGAGCAGTTCTTC. Encoded protein: CASSPISGRAGEQFF.

CDR3: CASNRGVGAKNIQYF. DNA of the CDR3: TGTGCCAGCAACCGCGGAGTCGGGGCCAAAAACATTCAGTACTTC. The V gene is TRBV6-6, the J gene TRBJ2-4, with D unclear. V gave up 7 bases and J gave up 1 base, with 14 bases separating them. This CDR3 comprises 15 residues. CDR1 is MNHNY, CDR2 SVGAGI, per germline (reference sequence).

This chain uses TRBV5-4 with TRBJ2-1, with 7 bases that match TRBD2. J gave up 7 bases and V 2 bases, and 9 bases lay outside the gene matches. CDR1 is SGHNT and CDR2 is YYREEE in the germline V gene (reference sequence). This CDR3 region has 15 residues. The CDR3 here is CASSFEGLDSNEQFF. CDR3 in DNA: TGTGCCAGCAGCTTCGAAGGACTAGATTCAAATGAGCAGTTCTTC.

This clone was seen ten or more times. This rearrangement joins TRBV6-6 to TRBJ1-5, with 10 bases fitting TRBD1. Germline V lookup: CDR1 MNHNY, CDR2 SVGAGI (reference sequence). The CDR3 has 15 residues. J lost 5 bases, V lost 2 bases, and 3 bases had no gene match. The CDR3 DNA reads as TGTGCCAGCAGTTACGGGACAGGGGAGGATCAGCCCCAGCATTTT. Its protein product is CASSYGTGEDQPQHF.

This clone appeared a few times. This chain uses TRBV6-6 with TRBJ1-4; no clear D gene. Germline loops: CDR1 MNHNY, CDR2 SVGAGI (reference sequence). The V gene lost 5 bases and the J gene lost 5 bases, with 9 bases spanning the gap. The CDR3 is 13 amino acids. CDR3 residues: CASSRRSNEKLFF. CDR3 sequence (DNA): TGTGCCAGCAGTCGGAGGTCCAATGAAAAACTGTTTTTT.

The chain uses TRBV25-1 and TRBJ2-1, with 9 bases lining up with TRBD2. Germline V gene lookup returns CDR1 MGHDK and CDR2 SYGVNS. The CDR3 is 15 amino acids. V gave up 6 bases and J gave up 9 bases; unmatched junction bases: 12. The DNA of the CDR3 is TGTGCCAGCAGGGGAGGTGCTAGCGGGGTTGGTGAGCAGTTCTTC. Its protein product is CASRGGASGVGEQFF.

V is TRBV30 and J is TRBJ2-3; the D gene is possibly TRBD2 (6 bases). The CDR3 totals 13 residues. Trimming left V 7 bases short and J 4 bases short, with 15 bases between. CDR1 GTSNPN and CDR2 SVGIG come from the germline V gene (reference sequence). The CDR3 DNA sequence: TGTGCCTCAAATCGGGGGTTAGCAGATACGCAGTATTTT. Translation gives CASNRGLADTQYF.